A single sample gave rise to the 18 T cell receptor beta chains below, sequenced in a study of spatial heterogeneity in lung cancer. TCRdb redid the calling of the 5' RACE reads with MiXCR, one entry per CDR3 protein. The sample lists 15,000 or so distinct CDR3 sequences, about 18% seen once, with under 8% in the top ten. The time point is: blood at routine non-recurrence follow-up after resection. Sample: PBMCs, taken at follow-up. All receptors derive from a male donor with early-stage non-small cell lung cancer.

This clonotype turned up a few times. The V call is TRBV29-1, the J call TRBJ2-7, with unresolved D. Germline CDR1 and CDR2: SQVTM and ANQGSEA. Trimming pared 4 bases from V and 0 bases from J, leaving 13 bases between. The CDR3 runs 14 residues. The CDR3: CSVVTRLSSYEQYF. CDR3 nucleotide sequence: TGCAGCGTTGTAACCAGGCTCAGCTCCTACGAGCAGTACTTC.

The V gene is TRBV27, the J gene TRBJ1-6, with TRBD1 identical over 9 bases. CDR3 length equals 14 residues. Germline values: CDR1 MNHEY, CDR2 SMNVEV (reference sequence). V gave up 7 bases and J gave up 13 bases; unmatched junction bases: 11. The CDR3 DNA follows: TGTGCCAGCAAGGGGACAGGGAACACTCCTCCCCTCCACTTT. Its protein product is CASKGTGNTPPLHF.

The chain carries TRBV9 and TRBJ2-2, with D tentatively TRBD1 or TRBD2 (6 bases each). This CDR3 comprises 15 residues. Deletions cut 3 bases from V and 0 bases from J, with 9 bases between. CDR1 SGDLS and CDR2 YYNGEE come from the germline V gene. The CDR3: CASSEGGSNTGELFF. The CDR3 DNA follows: TGTGCCAGCAGCGAGGGGGGATCGAACACCGGGGAGCTGTTTTTT.

The CDR3 loop reads CASSYPPRAGLSYEQYF. The CDR3 DNA follows: TGTGCCAGCAGTTACCCCCCGCGAGCGGGGCTCTCCTACGAGCAGTACTTC. The chain employs TRBV6-5 and TRBJ2-7, with TRBD2 matching 7 bases. CDR1 is MNHEY and CDR2 is SVGAGI in the germline V gene. This CDR3 is 17 amino acids long. V lost 2 bases, J lost 0 bases, and 10 bases stayed unmatched.

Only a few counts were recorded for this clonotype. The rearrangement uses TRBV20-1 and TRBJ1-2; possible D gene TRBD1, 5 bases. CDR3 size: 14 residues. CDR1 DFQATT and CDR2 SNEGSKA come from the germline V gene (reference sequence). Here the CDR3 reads CSGASGSGGDGYTF. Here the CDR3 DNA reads TGCAGCGGGGCTTCGGGGAGCGGAGGAGACGGCTACACCTTC.

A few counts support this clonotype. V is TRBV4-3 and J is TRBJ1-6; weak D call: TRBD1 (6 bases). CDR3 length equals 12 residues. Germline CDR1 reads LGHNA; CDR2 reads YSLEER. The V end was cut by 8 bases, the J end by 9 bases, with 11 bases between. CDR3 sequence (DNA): TGCGCCAGCGGCAGGGGTTTTTCACCCCTCCACTTT. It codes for CASGRGFSPLHF.

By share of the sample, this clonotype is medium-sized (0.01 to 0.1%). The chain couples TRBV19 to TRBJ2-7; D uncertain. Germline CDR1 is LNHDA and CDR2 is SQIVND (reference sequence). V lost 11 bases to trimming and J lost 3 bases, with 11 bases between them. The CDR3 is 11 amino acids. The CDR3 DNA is TGTGCCGGTTCTCTCCTCTACGAGCAGTACTTC. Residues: CAGSLLYEQYF.

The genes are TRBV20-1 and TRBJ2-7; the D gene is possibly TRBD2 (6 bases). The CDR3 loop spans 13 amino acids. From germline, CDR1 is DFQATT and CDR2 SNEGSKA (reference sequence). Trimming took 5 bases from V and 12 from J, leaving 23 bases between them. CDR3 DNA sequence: TGCAGTGCTCGCTTAACCGGGACTGAAATGTGGTACTTC. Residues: CSARLTGTEMWYF.

The CDR3 region has the DNA TGTGCCAGCAGGGCTAGCAGGAACACCGGGGAGCTGTTTTTT. It translates to CASRASRNTGELFF. The chain uses TRBV6-6 and TRBJ2-2, with D perhaps matching TRBD2 (5 bases). This CDR3 contains 14 residues. The V end was cut by 6 bases, the J end by 1 base, with 9 bases between. Germline V gene sequence: CDR1 MNHNY, CDR2 SVGAGI (reference sequence).

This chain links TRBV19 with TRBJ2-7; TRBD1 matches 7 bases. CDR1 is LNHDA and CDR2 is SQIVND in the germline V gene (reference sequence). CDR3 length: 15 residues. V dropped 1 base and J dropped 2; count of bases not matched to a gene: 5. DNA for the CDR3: TGTGCCAGTAGTATAGCATACGGGACAGCCTACGAGCAGTACTTC. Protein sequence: CASSIAYGTAYEQYF.

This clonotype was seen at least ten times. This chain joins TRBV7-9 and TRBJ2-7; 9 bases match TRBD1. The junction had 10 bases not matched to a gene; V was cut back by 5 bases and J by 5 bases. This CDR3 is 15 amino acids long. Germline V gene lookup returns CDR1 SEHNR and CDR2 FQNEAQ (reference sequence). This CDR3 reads CASSPRTGVLNEQYF. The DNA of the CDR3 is TGTGCCAGCAGCCCCCGGACAGGGGTTTTGAACGAGCAGTACTTC. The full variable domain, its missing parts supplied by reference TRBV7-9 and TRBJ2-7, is DTGVSQNPRHKITKRGQNVTFRCDPISEHNRLYWYRQTLGQGPEFLTYFQNEAQLEKSRLLSDRFSAERPKGSFSTLEIQRTEQGDSAMYLCASSPRTGVLNEQYFGPGTRLTVT.

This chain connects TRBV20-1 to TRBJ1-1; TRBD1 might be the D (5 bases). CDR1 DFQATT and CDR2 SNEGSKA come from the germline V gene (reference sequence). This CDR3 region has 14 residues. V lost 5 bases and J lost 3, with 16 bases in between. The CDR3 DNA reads TGCAGTGCTTTGGAGCCGGGGGGGGACACTGAAGCTTTCTTT. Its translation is CSALEPGGDTEAFF.

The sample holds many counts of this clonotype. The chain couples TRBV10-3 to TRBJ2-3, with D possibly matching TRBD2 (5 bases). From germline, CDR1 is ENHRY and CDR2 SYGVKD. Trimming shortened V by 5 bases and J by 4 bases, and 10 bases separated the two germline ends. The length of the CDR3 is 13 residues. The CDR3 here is CAISSVSADTQYF. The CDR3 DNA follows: TGTGCCATCAGTAGTGTTAGCGCAGATACGCAGTATTTT.

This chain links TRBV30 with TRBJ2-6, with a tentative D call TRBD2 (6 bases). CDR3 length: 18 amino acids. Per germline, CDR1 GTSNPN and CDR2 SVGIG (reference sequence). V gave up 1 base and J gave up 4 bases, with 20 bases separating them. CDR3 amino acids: CAWSASRARLGGANVLTF. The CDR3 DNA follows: TGTGCCTGGAGTGCCTCCCGGGCCAGACTAGGAGGGGCCAACGTCCTGACTTTC.

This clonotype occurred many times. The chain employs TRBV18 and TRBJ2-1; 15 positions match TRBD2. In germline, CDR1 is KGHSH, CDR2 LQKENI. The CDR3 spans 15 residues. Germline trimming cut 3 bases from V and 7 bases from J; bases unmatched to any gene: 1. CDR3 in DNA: TGTGCCAGCTCACCCGGGACTAGCGGGGGGAATGAGCAGTTCTTC. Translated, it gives CASSPGTSGGNEQFF.

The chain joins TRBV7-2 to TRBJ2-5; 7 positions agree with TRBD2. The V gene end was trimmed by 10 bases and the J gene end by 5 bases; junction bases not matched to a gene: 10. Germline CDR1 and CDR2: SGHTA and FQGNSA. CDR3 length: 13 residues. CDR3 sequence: CATTPWGGETQYF. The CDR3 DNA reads TGTGCCACCACTCCCTGGGGGGGGGAGACCCAGTACTTC.

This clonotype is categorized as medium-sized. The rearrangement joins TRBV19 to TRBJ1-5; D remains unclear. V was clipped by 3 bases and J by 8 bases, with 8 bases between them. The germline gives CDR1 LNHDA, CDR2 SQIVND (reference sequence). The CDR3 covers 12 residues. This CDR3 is CASSIHGEPQHF. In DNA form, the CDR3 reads TGTGCCAGTAGTATCCACGGGGAGCCCCAGCATTTT.

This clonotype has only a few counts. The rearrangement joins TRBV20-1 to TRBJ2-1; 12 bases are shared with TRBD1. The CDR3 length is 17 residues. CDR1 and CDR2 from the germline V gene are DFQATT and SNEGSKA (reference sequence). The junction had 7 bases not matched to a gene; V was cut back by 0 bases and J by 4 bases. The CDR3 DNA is TGCAGTGCTAGAGATTCAGGGACAGGGGGCCAATACAATGAGCAGTTCTTC. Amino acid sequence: CSARDSGTGGQYNEQFF.